This paragraph reports one T cell receptor (beta chain). Sequenced by immunoSEQ multiplex PCR; TCRdb stores in-frame clones only, minus some. The sample includes about 800,000 clones, 95% to 97% of them seen just once. V shed 7 bases and J shed 2 bases, with 19 bases lying between them. Germline-derived CDR1 and CDR2 are MDHEN and SYDVKM. The CDR3 length is 16 residues. This record comes from a study of shared clonotypes between healthy human individuals. Terminally differentiated effector memory CD45RA+ cells were excluded from the naive CD8 cells, which were CD45RO-negative and positively selected for CCR7.

The clonotype was recovered from a man under 40 in good health. J is TRBJ2-3 and V is TRBV28; D call uncertain. Sequencing input: naive CD8+ T cells sorted from blood. CDR3 amino acids: CASNSFGKANTDTQYF. CDR3 nucleotide sequence: TGTGCCAGCAACAGTTTTGGGAAGGCAAACACAGATACGCAGTATTTT.